The source of this T cell receptor (beta chain) is a study of cytomegalovirus exposure and HLA in healthy donors. Study results and caveats: Across HLA loci, a later analysis found differing TCR association rates, with DRB1 most and HLA-C fewest. Later analysis identified several of the most significant clusters that appeared linked to common viral pathogens.

With 60 Vbeta and 13 Jbeta primers, the PCR was carried out. The repertoire was sequenced with immunoSEQ multiplex PCR; TCRdb's copy has only in-frame clones and lacks some. Found here are about 130,000 clones, 70% to 80% of them singletons; the top ten hold about 3%. The CDR3 covers 15 residues. Deletions cut 3 bases from V and 4 bases from J, with 15 bases between. Germline values: CDR1 LNHDA, CDR2 SQIVND (reference sequence). Worth noting for this clone: Its antigen remains unidentified.

This receptor was identified in a human donor in good health. The gene calls are TRBV19 and TRBJ1-2; D might be TRBD1 (5 bases). The sequenced sample was PBMCs. This CDR3 is CASSISGTGGYGYTF. The CDR3 DNA reads TGTGCCAGTAGTATCTCCGGGACGGGGGGCTATGGCTACACCTTC.